The present TCR beta chain was sequenced within a study of beta chain features in type 1 diabetes. Study context: All samples yielded some 110 million examined sorted cells. Overall study findings and caveats: Shorter templates may be favored by PCR, equally so in patients and controls.

The table lists this clone with many counts. Its antigen remains unknown. The ends lost 5 bases at V and 1 base at J; junction bases unmatched: 2. Germline V gene data show CDR1 as SGHAT and CDR2 as FQDESV (reference sequence). The CDR3 is 15 amino acids. Expressed TCRB transcripts got sequenced, as all isolated RNA was reverse transcribed. Naive, central memory and regulatory T cell samples produced a mean of about 3.5 million reads. TCRdb keeps only in-frame clones here, not all; method: immunoSEQ multiplex PCR. The sample holds about 150,000 clones, around 8% seen once. The rearrangement joins TRBV11-1 to TRBJ2-2; 9 bases fit TRBD2. The sample taken for sequencing was central memory CD4+ T cells from blood. The sequence derives from a man younger than 35 in good health. DNA of the CDR3: TGTGCCAGCAGCACGACTAGCGGGAACACCGGGGAGCTGTTTTTT. Translated: CASSTTSGNTGELFF.